This T cell receptor beta chain was captured by sequencing in a study of TIL therapy for anti-PD-1-resistant metastatic lung cancer (dated by TCRdb to 2020 to 2022). About the study as a whole: Enrolled patients had a median age of almost 55 years (range about 38-85) and a median tumor PD-L1 proportion score of less than 7%. Across the cohort, whole-exome sequencing showed a median non-synonymous tumor mutation burden of approximately 1.5 mutations per megabase. Most of the cohort had lung adenocarcinoma, including a handful of EGFR-mutant tumors and two ALK-rearranged tumors, and half of the patients were either current or former smokers. T cell receptor beta sequencing of tumor and peripheral blood served to follow clonotypes across the tumor, the expanded TIL product, and serial blood samples. Overall results and qualifications from the work: Higher clonality and lower diversity were observed in expanded TIL cultures than in baseline intratumoral T cells (median clonality approximately 6% vs 31%, p < 0.0001). The cohort was highly selected, with more treatment-naive, never-smoker and oncogene-addicted patients than typical, limiting generalizability. Clonal turnover during TIL culture was high, and many clones enriched in the product were not detected in the baseline tumor, suggesting clonal contraction instead of faithful expansion. The study protocol defined all tumor marker inferences as exploratory.

This clone came up once. No antigen is known for it. No base qualities exist here, and no much larger clone lies one base off it. What the time point label conveys for this sample: pre-treatment sample, taken before nivolumab and TIL therapy. Excised metastases, mostly pleural nodules or supraclavicular lymph nodes, were used as baseline tumor samples and were taken from the same resection from which TIL were grown. Tumors were harvested prior to any PD-1/PD-L1 blockade, after which nivolumab was administered to patients, and lymphodepletion, expanded TIL infusion and IL-2 were given to patients who progressed. A phase I trial run at two centers enrolled adults with stage 4 NSCLC between late 2017 and 2020. Samples came from a single-arm, open-label phase I trial of tumor-infiltrating lymphocyte therapy with nivolumab in advanced non-small cell lung cancer. For each resected tumor, portions were snap-frozen in liquid nitrogen and kept at -80 degrees C. Tumor regions of interest were chosen on H&E sections by laser-capture macrodissection, pulverized into roughly 14 mg aliquots, and extracted with Qiagen Allprep kits.

V and J lose 2 bases and 4 bases, and a span of 12 bases separates them. For CDR1 and CDR2, the germline V gene lists KGHSH and LQKENI. The CDR3 contains 14 residues, cysteine and phenylalanine counted. Only the CDR3 part of the read is kept: 42 bases, read in frame from the first base. TCR beta CDR3 regions were amplified from genomic DNA by bias-controlled multiplex PCR with the immunoSEQ v3 hsTCRB kit. TCR libraries were sequenced on an Illumina NextSeq 500 to about 1.8 million read pairs for survey level or roughly 5-6.5 million for deep level. On the study's bioinformatics: V, D and J genes were assigned, non-productive sequences were removed, and clonality was reported by immunoSEQ Analyzer software. To compare repertoires between infused TIL and blood, productive Simpson clonality was used along with the Morisita overlap index of productive TRB rearrangements. Drawn from immuneACCESS, this table holds only the in-frame rearrangements with V and J called that TCRdb kept. Clones are partly lost; checked studies trace under half to an unresolved V gene and leave the rest unexplained. D and trimming were read from the DNA, whereas the V and J calls and clone size are those reported in that table. Here the sample has approximately 27,000 clones; over 60% occur a single time. The ten most abundant clones make up 7.4% of the sample.

The chain uses TRBV18 and TRBJ2-7; a weak D assignment points to TRBD1 (6 bases agree). The TCR sequence derives from a person between 25 and 80 years old with non-small cell lung cancer. Sequenced material: tumor tissue, taken at baseline. The nucleotide sequence is TGTGCCAGCTCACCATTTGGACAGCTGTACGAGCAGTACTTC. The encoded protein is CASSPFGQLYEQYF. When the CDR3 is completed using the reference TRBV18 and TRBJ2-7 genes on either side, the full variable domain is NAGVMQNPRHLVRRRGQEARLRCSPMKGHSHVYWYRQLPEEGLKFMVYLQKENIIDESGMPKERFSAEFPKEGPSILRIQQVVRGDSAAYFCASSPFGQLYEQYFGPGTRLTVT.